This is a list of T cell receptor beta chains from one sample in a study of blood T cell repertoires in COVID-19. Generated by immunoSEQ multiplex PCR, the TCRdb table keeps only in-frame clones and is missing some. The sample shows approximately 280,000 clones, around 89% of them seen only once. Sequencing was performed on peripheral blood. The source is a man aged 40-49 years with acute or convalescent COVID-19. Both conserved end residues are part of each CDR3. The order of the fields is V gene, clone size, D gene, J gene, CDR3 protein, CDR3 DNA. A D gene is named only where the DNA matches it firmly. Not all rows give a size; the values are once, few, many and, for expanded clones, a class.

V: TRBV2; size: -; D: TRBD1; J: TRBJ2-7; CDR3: CASSGPGQGLYEQYF; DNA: TGTGCCAGCAGTGGGCCGGGACAGGGCTTATACGAGCAGTACTTC
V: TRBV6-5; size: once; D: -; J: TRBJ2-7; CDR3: CASSYKREPYEQYF; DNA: TGTGCCAGCAGTTACAAGAGGGAGCCCTACGAGCAGTACTTC
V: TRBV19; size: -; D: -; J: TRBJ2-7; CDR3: CASSIGLGGERYF; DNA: TGTGCCAGTAGTATAGGATTAGGCGGCGAGCGGTACTTC
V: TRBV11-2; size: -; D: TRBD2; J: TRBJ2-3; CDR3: CASSLVAGLRDTQYF; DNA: TGTGCCAGCAGCTTAGTAGCGGGGTTGAGGGATACGCAGTATTTT
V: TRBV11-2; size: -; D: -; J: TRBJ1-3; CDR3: CASSLQGRSTIYF; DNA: TGTGCCAGCAGCTTACAGGGTAGGAGCACCATATATTTT
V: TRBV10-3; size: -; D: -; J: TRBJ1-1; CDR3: CAITGQPNTEAFF; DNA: TGTGCCATCACCGGACAGCCGAACACTGAAGCTTTCTTT
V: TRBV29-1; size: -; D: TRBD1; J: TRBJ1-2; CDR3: CSAPGTGVGYTF; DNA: TGCAGCGCCCCAGGGACAGGGGTTGGCTACACCTTC
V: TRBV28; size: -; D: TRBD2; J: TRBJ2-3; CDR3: CASSSPTSGAFTDTQYF; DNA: TGTGCCAGCAGTTCGCCGACTAGCGGGGCCTTCACAGATACGCAGTATTTT
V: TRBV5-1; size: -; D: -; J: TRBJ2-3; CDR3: CASSYDSVTDTQYF; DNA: TGCGCCAGCAGCTATGACAGCGTTACAGATACGCAGTATTTT
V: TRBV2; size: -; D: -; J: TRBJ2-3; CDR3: CASSGPTPGTYTDTQYF; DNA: TGTGCCAGCAGTGGACCAACCCCCGGGACTTACACAGATACGCAGTATTTT
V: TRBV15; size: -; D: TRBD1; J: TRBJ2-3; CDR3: CATSRGTGATDTQYF; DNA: TGTGCCACCAGCAGAGGGACAGGGGCCACAGATACGCAGTATTTT
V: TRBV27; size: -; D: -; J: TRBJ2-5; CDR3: CASGRGETQYF; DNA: TGTGCCAGCGGACGGGGGGAGACCCAGTACTTC
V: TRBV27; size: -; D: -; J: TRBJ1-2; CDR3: CASSPQPYYGYTF; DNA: TGTGCCAGCAGTCCTCAACCCTATTATGGCTACACCTTC
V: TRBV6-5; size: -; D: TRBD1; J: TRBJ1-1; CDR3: CASTFGQGYTEAFF; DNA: TGTGCCAGCACCTTCGGACAGGGCTACACTGAAGCTTTCTTT
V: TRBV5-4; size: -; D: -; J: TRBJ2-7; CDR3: CASSPSGFSYEQYF; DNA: TGTGCCAGCAGCCCCTCCGGTTTTTCCTACGAGCAGTACTTC
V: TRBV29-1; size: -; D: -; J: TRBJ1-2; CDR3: CSVEVGQGSFYGYTF; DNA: TGCAGCGTTGAAGTAGGGCAGGGGTCTTTCTATGGCTACACCTTC
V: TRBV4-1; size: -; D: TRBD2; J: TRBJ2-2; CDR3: CASTRTGGANTGELFF; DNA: TGCGCCAGCACTCGAACGGGGGGAGCAAACACCGGGGAGCTGTTTTTT
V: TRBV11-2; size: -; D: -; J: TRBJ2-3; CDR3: CASSFGRWRLNTQYF; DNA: TGTGCCAGCAGCTTCGGTCGTTGGCGGCTTAATACGCAGTATTTT
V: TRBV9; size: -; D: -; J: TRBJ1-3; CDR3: CASSVTGYSGNTIYF; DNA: TGTGCCAGCAGCGTAACGGGATACTCTGGAAACACCATATATTTT
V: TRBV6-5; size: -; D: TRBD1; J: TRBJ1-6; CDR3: CASSSGQGRGSPLHF; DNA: TGTGCCAGCAGTTCGGGACAGGGAAGGGGTTCACCCCTCCACTTT
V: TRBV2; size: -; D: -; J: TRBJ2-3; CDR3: CATPARRFTDTQYF; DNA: TGTGCCACCCCGGCGAGGCGTTTCACAGATACGCAGTATTTT
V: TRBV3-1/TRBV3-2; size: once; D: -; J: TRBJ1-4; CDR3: CASSQVAMRVTNEKLFF; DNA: TGTGCCAGCAGCCAAGTAGCCATGCGGGTAACTAATGAAAAACTGTTTTTT
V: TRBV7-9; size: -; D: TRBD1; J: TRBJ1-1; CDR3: CASSVGQDNTEAFF; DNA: TGTGCCAGCAGCGTTGGACAGGATAACACTGAAGCTTTCTTT
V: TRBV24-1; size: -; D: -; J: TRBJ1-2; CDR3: CATSDSGYENYGYTF; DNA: TGTGCCACCAGTGATTCCGGGTACGAGAACTATGGCTACACCTTC
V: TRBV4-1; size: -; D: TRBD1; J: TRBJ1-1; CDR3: CASSQGPTGEAEAFF; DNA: TGCGCCAGCAGCCAAGGCCCTACAGGGGAGGCTGAAGCTTTCTTT
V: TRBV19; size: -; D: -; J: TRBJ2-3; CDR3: CASSIGTTSTDTQYF; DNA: TGTGCCAGTAGTATAGGGACAACTAGCACAGATACGCAGTATTTT
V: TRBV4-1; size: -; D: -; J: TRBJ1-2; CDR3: CASSPAGEGNYGYTF; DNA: TGCGCCAGCAGCCCAGCCGGGGAAGGAAACTATGGCTACACCTTC
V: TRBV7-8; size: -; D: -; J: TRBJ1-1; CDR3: CASSLGGDLRKAFF; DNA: TGTGCCAGCAGCTTAGGGGGCGACTTACGAAAAGCTTTCTTT
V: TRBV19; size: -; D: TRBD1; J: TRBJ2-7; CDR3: CASSKGATADQYF; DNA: TGTGCCAGTAGTAAGGGGGCCACGGCCGACCAGTACTTC
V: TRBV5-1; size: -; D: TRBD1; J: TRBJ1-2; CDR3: CASSWGTGEYGYTF; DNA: TGCGCCAGCAGCTGGGGGACAGGGGAGTATGGCTACACCTTC
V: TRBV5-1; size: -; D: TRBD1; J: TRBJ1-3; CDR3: CASSLNPGGAGNTIYF; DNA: TGCGCCAGCAGCTTAAACCCAGGGGGCGCGGGAAACACCATATATTTT
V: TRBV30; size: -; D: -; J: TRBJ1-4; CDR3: CAWSVRRGTNEKLFF; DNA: TGTGCCTGGAGTGTACGAAGGGGAACTAATGAAAAACTGTTTTTT
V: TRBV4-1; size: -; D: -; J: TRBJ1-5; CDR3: CASSQEGAFNQPQHF; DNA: TGCGCCAGCAGCCAAGAAGGGGCTTTCAATCAGCCCCAGCATTTT
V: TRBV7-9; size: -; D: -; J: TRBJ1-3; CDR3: CASSTGTGNTIYF; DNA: TGTGCCAGCAGCACAGGGACTGGAAACACCATATATTTT
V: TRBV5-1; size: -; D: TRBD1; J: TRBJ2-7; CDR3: CASSLGFNARGTYEQYF; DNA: TGCGCCAGCAGCTTGGGGTTCAACGCCAGGGGGACCTACGAGCAGTACTTC
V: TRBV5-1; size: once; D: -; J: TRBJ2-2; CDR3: CASSLGLARANTGELFF; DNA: TGCGCCAGCAGCTTGGGGCTAGCACGCGCCAACACCGGGGAGCTGTTTTTT
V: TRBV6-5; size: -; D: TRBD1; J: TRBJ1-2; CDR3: CASSFGQGDGYTF; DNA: TGTGCCAGCAGTTTCGGACAGGGGGATGGCTACACCTTC
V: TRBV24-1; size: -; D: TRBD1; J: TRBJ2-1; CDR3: CATRDRGTENEQFF; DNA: TGTGCCACCAGGGACAGGGGAACGGAGAATGAGCAGTTCTTC
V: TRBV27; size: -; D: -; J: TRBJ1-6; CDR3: CASSLYRGGLSLHF; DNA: TGTGCCAGCAGTTTATATCGGGGGGGTTTATCCCTCCACTTT
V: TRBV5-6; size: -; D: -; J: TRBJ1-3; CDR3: CASSSYPSSGNTIYF; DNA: TGTGCCAGCAGCTCTTATCCGAGCTCTGGAAACACCATATATTTT
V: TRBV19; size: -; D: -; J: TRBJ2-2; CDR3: CASANRVGTGELFF; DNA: TGTGCCAGCGCCAACAGGGTGGGCACCGGGGAGCTGTTTTTT
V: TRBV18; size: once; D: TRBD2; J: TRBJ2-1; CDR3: CASSPPSGGAGEQFF; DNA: TGTGCCAGCTCACCACCTAGCGGGGGGGCCGGTGAGCAGTTCTTC
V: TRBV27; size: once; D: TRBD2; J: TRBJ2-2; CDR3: CASSLRMTSGGVANTGELFF; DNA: TGTGCCAGCAGTCTCCGAATGACTAGCGGGGGGGTCGCGAACACCGGGGAGCTGTTTTTT
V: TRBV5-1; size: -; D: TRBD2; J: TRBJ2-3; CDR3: CASSQTSGRSTDTQYF; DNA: TGCGCCAGCAGCCAAACTAGCGGAAGAAGCACAGATACGCAGTATTTT
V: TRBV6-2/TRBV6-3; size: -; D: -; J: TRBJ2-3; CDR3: CASSPPLRDTQYF; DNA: TGTGCCAGCAGCCCCCCCCTAAGAGATACGCAGTATTTT
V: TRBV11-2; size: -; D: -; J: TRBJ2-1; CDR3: CASNTGASENNEQFF; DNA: TGTGCCAGCAACACCGGGGCTAGCGAGAACAATGAGCAGTTCTTC
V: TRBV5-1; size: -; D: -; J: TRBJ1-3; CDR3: CASSLDSPGNTIYF; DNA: TGCGCCAGCAGCTTAGACAGCCCTGGAAACACCATATATTTT
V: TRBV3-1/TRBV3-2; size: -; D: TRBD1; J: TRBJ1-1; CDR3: CASSRGGRTEAFF; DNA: TGTGCCAGCAGCCGAGGGGGCCGCACTGAAGCTTTCTTT
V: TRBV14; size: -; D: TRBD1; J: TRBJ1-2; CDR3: CASSARTGDGYTF; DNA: TGTGCCAGCAGCGCCCGGACAGGGGATGGCTACACCTTC
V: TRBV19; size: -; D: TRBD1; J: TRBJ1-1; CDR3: CASRAPGQGATEAFF; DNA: TGTGCCAGTAGGGCACCGGGACAGGGGGCTACTGAAGCTTTCTTT
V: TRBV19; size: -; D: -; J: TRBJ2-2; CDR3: CASSTFYSGDTGELFF; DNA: TGTGCCAGTAGTACCTTTTATTCAGGGGACACCGGGGAGCTGTTTTTT
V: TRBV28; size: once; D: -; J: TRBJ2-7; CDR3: CASSLQGYEQYF; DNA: TGTGCCAGCAGTTTACAGGGTTACGAGCAGTACTTC